This T cell receptor beta chain derives from a study of blood T cell repertoires in COVID-19. The V gene end was trimmed by 5 bases and the J gene end by 3 bases; junction bases not matched to a gene: 5. Germline values: CDR1 LNHDA, CDR2 SQIVND (reference sequence). CDR3 length: 14 amino acids. This clone was picked up one time. TCRdb's copy holds only in-frame clones and misses some; the assay was immunoSEQ multiplex PCR. The sample lists some 300,000 clones, 90% occurring once. The sequenced sample consisted of PBMCs or T cells enriched from blood (not recorded which). V gene TRBV19 combines with J gene TRBJ2-7; TRBD1 matches at 9 bases. The origin of this receptor is a woman in her 30s who had been exposed to COVID-19. CDR3: CASSFGTGSYEQYF. The CDR3 nucleotides read TGTGCCAGTAGTTTCGGGACAGGGAGCTACGAGCAGTACTTC.